The 6 T cell receptor beta chains below come from one sample, sequenced in a study of response to subunit inactivated influenza vaccine. TCRdb ran MiXCR on the RT-PCR reads and lists one entry per CDR3 protein. The data show fewer than 400,000 distinct CDR3 sequences, 21% seen once. Source: PBMCs from blood, taken 21 months after vaccination. These receptors all come from a man aged 45 to 75 who received an inactivated influenza vaccine.

This clonotype was recorded many times. V usage is TRBV7-3 and J usage is TRBJ2-3, with 7 bases matching TRBD1. The trim removed 5 bases at V and 6 bases at J, leaving 2 bases unmatched. CDR3 length equals 12 residues. Germline values: CDR1 SGHTA, CDR2 FQGTGA. The CDR3 region has the DNA TGTGCCAGCAGCCCGGACAGGGATACGCAGTATTTT. Its translation: CASSPDRDTQYF.

At least ten counts were recorded for this clonotype. The rearrangement links TRBV30 to TRBJ1-1; D is ambiguous. CDR1 and CDR2 from the germline V gene are GTSNPN and SVGIG (reference sequence). V shed 2 bases and J shed 5 bases, with 15 bases lying between them. The CDR3 covers 14 residues. The CDR3 loop reads CAWSSGVGRTEAFF. The CDR3 DNA follows: TGTGCCTGGAGTTCAGGTGTCGGTAGGACTGAAGCTTTCTTT.

This clonotype was seen more than once but under ten times. The chain joins TRBV7-2 to TRBJ2-5, with 8 bases matching TRBD2. Germline V CDR1 and CDR2: SGHTA, FQGNSA. The length of the CDR3 is 14 residues. J lost 5 bases, V lost 2 bases, and 4 bases had no gene match. In nucleotides, the CDR3 is TGTGCCAGCAGCTTAATGGGCGGGAGGGAGACCCAGTACTTC. Amino acid sequence: CASSLMGGRETQYF. Together with reference TRBV7-2 and TRBJ2-5, the CDR3 gives the full variable domain: GAGVSQSPSNKVTEKGKDVELRCDPISGHTALYWYRQSLGQGLEFLIYFQGNSAPDKSGLPSDRFSAERTGGSVSTLTIQRTQQEDSAVYLCASSLMGGRETQYFGPGTRLLVL.

This clonotype was found many times. This chain uses TRBV18 with TRBJ1-6; D not resolved. CDR3 length: 13 amino acids. V dropped 4 bases and J dropped 3 bases, with 4 bases sitting between them. The V gene's germline CDR1 is KGHSH and CDR2 LQKENI. The CDR3 DNA follows: TGTGCCAGCTCACGGGACTATAATTCACCCCTCCACTTT. This sequence encodes CASSRDYNSPLHF.

This clonotype was observed a handful of times. The chain carries TRBV6-1 and TRBJ1-1; D remains ambiguous. The germline V gene encodes CDR1 MNHNS and CDR2 SASEGT. This CDR3 is 16 amino acids long. The V end lost 6 bases, the J end lost 0 bases, and 17 bases lay between the germline ends. The CDR3 sequence is CASSSDPPTLNTEAFF. The CDR3 nucleotides read TGTGCCAGCAGCTCGGACCCTCCAACACTGAACACTGAAGCTTTCTTT.

In its sample, this clonotype was seen a few times. V usage is TRBV4-1 and J usage is TRBJ2-1; TRBD1 matches at 7 bases. CDR3 size: 16 residues. Looked up from germline, CDR1 is MGHRA and CDR2 is YSYEKL. V lost 2 bases, J lost 8 bases, and 12 bases stayed unmatched. CDR3: CASSQRRNRGRDEQFF. Written as DNA, the CDR3 is TGCGCCAGCAGCCAAAGACGGAACAGGGGAAGGGATGAGCAGTTCTTC.